Listed below are T cell receptor beta chains from one sample, sequenced in a study of CD8 T cells in ankylosing spondylitis. In TCRdb, the 5' RACE reads were re-called with MiXCR into one record per CDR3 protein. The repertoire holds some 37,000 distinct CDR3 sequences, with about 5.5% as singletons. What was sequenced was blood, either unsorted or a sorted T cell fraction (not recorded which). These receptors all come from a male donor with ankylosing spondylitis or in good health (not recorded which). The conserved cysteine and the conserved F or W are not part of the CDR3 here.

cdr3_length	v_call	j_call	cdr3_aa
14	TRBV29-1	TRBJ2-5	SVEGLAGERRETQY
12	TRBV12-3/TRBV12-4	TRBJ1-5	ASSLQGTGQPQH
12	TRBV9	TRBJ1-1	ASSPFWGVTEAF
12	TRBV4-3	TRBJ2-5	ASSQEAGGETQY
11	TRBV5-1	TRBJ1-2	ASSGGGGYGYT
18	TRBV4-1	TRBJ2-5	ASSQGGLAGRRASRETQY
12	TRBV7-6	TRBJ2-2	ASSINRVTGELF
12	TRBV12-3/TRBV12-4	TRBJ2-7	ASSRAGETYEQY
13	TRBV20-1	TRBJ2-1	SARTFSGSYNEQF
13	TRBV15	TRBJ1-2	ATSKGREQGYGYT
11	TRBV20-1	TRBJ1-4	SASVQTNEKLF
12	TRBV7-2	TRBJ1-1	ASSSDRGSEGAF
12	TRBV29-1	TRBJ2-3	SVVGDQDTDTQY
10	TRBV29-1	TRBJ1-5	SVGQGDGAQH
13	TRBV20-1	TRBJ2-1	SARTSGTSNNEQF
10	TRBV5-1	TRBJ1-1	ASSLGHSEAF
12	TRBV20-1	TRBJ2-4	SARAPVDKNIQY
13	TRBV5-1	TRBJ2-2	ASSLAGPNTGELF
15	TRBV9	TRBJ2-6	ASSAGTGVYGANVLT
11	TRBV5-8	TRBJ2-1	ASSLRVQGEQF
13	TRBV18	TRBJ2-1	ASSSLGTEYNEQF
15	TRBV18	TRBJ2-3	ASSLASRGEVTDTQY
13	TRBV5-1	TRBJ1-1	ASSLAPQLNTEAF
13	TRBV28	TRBJ2-3	ASSSITGTSDTQY
9	TRBV5-1	TRBJ1-1	ASSSNTEAF
12	TRBV20-1	TRBJ2-7	SAGGLAGDYEQY
13	TRBV29-1	TRBJ2-3	SGGRTSGSTDTQY
15	TRBV12-3/TRBV12-4	TRBJ1-4	ASSPLRSLGLKEKLF
11	TRBV3-1	TRBJ2-3	ASSRRGLDTQY
14	TRBV6-1	TRBJ1-1	ASSRRTGPLDTEAF
12	TRBV3-1	TRBJ1-5	ASSQDFSNQPQH
12	TRBV7-2	TRBJ1-2	ASSLDRRALGYT
12	TRBV7-8	TRBJ2-1	ASSPSGTYNEQF
13	TRBV9	TRBJ2-3	ASSVVSSTADTQY
11	TRBV15	TRBJ2-5	ATSSLSGETQY
13	TRBV6-5	TRBJ2-6	ASSYSPVGANVLT
12	TRBV13	TRBJ1-1	ASSLLAGNTEAF
10	TRBV25-1	TRBJ2-5	ATSEIGETQY
13	TRBV5-1	TRBJ1-4	ASSSRAATNEKLF
14	TRBV7-2	TRBJ1-1	ASSGRTGGSSTEAF
14	TRBV7-2	TRBJ2-2	ASSLPGQSYTGELF
10	TRBV2	TRBJ2-5	ASMGNQETQY